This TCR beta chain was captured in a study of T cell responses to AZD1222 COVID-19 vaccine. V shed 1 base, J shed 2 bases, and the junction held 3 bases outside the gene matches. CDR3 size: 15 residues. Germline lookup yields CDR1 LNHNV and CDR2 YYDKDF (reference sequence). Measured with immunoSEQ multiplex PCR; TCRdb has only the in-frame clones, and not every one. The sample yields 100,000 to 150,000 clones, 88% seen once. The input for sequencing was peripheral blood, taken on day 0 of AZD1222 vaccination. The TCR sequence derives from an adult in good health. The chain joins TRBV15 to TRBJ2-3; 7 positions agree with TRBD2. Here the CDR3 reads CATSRGGLPTDTQYF. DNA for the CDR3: TGTGCCACCAGCAGAGGGGGACTACCCACAGATACGCAGTATTTT.